Reported below is one T cell receptor (beta chain). This record comes from a study of blood T cell repertoires in COVID-19. Clones were sequenced by immunoSEQ multiplex PCR, and TCRdb holds only the in-frame ones, with some missing. The sample includes 110,000 to 150,000 clones, roughly 84% of them seen just once. Germline-derived CDR1 and CDR2 are SGHTA and FQGTGA. Losses at the gene ends were 8 bases for V and 2 bases for J; bases not matched to a gene: 13. This CDR3 contains 16 residues. Sequenced: peripheral blood. The sequence derives from a human donor in a cohort sampled during active COVID-19. The chain couples TRBV7-3 to TRBJ2-5; 8 nucleotides match TRBD2. CDR3 nucleotides: TGTGCCAGCTCACCCTTTAGGGCGGGGGGACAAGAGACCCAGTACTTC. This sequence encodes CASSPFRAGGQETQYF.